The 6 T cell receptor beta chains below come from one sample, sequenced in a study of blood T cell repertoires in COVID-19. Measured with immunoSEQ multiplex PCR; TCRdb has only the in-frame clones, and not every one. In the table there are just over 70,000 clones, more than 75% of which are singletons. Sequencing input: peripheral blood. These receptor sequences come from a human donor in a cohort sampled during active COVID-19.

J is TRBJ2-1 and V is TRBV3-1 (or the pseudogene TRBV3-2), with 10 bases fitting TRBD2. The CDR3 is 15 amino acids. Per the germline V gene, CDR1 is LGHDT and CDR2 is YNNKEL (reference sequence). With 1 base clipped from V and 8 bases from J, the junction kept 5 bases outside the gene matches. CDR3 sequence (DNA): TGTGCCAGCAGCCAAGTATACGGGACTAGCGATGAGCAGTTCTTC. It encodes CASSQVYGTSDEQFF.

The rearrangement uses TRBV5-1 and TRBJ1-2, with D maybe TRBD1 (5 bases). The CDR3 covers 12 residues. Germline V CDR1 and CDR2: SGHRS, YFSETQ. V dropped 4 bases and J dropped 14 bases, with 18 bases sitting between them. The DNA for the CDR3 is TGCGCCAGCAGCCCCTTGACAGAATCTAAGACCTTC. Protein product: CASSPLTESKTF.

The CDR3 region is CAWAGTAPYEQYF. The CDR3 nucleotides read TGTGCCTGGGCCGGGACTGCCCCCTACGAGCAGTACTTC. V usage is TRBV30 and J usage is TRBJ2-7; perhaps TRBD2 as D (6 bases). The CDR3 runs to 13 residues. V dropped 5 bases and J dropped 2 bases, with 13 bases sitting between them. Germline CDR1 is GTSNPN and CDR2 is SVGIG (reference sequence).

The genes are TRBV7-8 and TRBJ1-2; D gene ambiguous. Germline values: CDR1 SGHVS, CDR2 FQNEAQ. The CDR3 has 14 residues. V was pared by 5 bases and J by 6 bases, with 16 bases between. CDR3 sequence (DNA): TGTGCCAGCAGCGTAGGAGGGATTTCAGATGGCTACACCTTC. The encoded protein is CASSVGGISDGYTF.

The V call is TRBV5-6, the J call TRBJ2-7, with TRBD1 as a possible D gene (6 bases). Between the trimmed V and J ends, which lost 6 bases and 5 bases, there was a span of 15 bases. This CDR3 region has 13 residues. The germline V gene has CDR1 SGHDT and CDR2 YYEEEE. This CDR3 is CASNNREGNEQYF. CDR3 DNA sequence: TGTGCCAGCAATAACAGGGAAGGAAACGAGCAGTACTTC.

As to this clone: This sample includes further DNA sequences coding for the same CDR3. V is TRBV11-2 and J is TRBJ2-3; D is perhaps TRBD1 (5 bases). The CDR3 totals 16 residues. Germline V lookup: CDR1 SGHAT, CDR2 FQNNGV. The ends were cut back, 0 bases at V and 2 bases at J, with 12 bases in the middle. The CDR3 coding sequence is TGTGCCAGCAGCTTAGAATTCGCTGGGGCCACAGATACGCAGTATTTT. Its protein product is CASSLEFAGATDTQYF.